One sample yielded the 30 T cell receptor beta chains listed below, sequenced in a study of cytotoxic CD8 clonotypes in ibrutinib-treated CLL. Assay: immunoSEQ multiplex PCR; the TCRdb copy retains only in-frame clones and omits some. The table records a few hundred thousand clones, roughly 70% of them present only once. The sequencing here drew on PBMCs, taken after 24 months of ibrutinib treatment. All receptors come from a human donor with chronic lymphocytic leukemia.

The chain employs TRBV27 and TRBJ2-3, with unresolved D. Germline CDR1 reads MNHEY; CDR2 reads SMNVEV (reference sequence). The CDR3 covers 12 residues. V lost 2 bases and J lost 7, with 7 bases in between. CDR3 in amino acids: CASSLVGYTQYF. CDR3 coding DNA: TGTGCCAGCAGTTTAGTCGGGTATACGCAGTATTTT.

The table lists this clone with a few counts. The V and J genes are TRBV18 and TRBJ2-3, with TRBD1 identical over 10 bases. Germline V lookup: CDR1 KGHSH, CDR2 LQKENI. The CDR3 loop spans 16 amino acids. V lost 4 bases to trimming and J lost 0 bases; unmatched junction nucleotides: 4. CDR3 in amino acids: CASSQRQGASTDTQYF. The CDR3 DNA sequence: TGTGCCAGCTCACAGCGACAGGGGGCTAGCACAGATACGCAGTATTTT.

This clone has only a few counts. This chain links TRBV4-2 with TRBJ1-5, with 7 bases identical to TRBD1. The CDR3 runs 14 residues. In germline, CDR1 is LGHNA, CDR2 YNFKEQ. J lost 7 bases, V lost 1 base, and 4 bases had no gene match. CDR3 amino acids: CASSQGRGRQPQHF. Written as DNA, the CDR3 is TGTGCCAGCAGCCAAGGTAGGGGGCGCCAGCCCCAGCATTTT.

The gene calls are TRBV4-1 and TRBJ2-7, with D possibly being TRBD1 or TRBD2 (7 bases each). The CDR3 totals 16 residues. Deletions cut 1 base from V and 5 bases from J, with 18 bases between. Germline V lookup: CDR1 MGHRA, CDR2 YSYEKL. CDR3: CASSQGEGAPANEQYF. The CDR3, as DNA: TGCGCCAGCAGCCAAGGGGAGGGGGCGCCTGCCAACGAGCAGTACTTC.

This clone turned up a few times. V gene TRBV28 combines with J gene TRBJ2-7; 9 bases match TRBD1. Germline V gene lookup returns CDR1 MDHEN and CDR2 SYDVKM. The CDR3 has 14 amino acids. V lost 5 bases, J lost 6 bases, and 8 bases stayed unmatched. CDR3 loop: CASSHGTGFVEQYF. CDR3 nucleotides: TGTGCCAGCAGTCACGGGACAGGGTTTGTCGAGCAGTACTTC.

The genes are TRBV19 and TRBJ2-7; TRBD1 aligns across 7 bases. The junction had 5 bases not matched to a gene; V was cut back by 4 bases and J by 2 bases. The CDR3 has 14 residues. CDR1 is LNHDA and CDR2 is SQIVND in the germline V gene (reference sequence). CDR3 sequence (DNA): TGTGCCAGTAGTACGGGACAGAACCCCTACGAGCAGTACTTC. Its translation is CASSTGQNPYEQYF.

The chain is built from TRBV28 and TRBJ2-7; D uncertain. The germline V gene has CDR1 MDHEN and CDR2 SYDVKM. CDR3 length: 14 residues. With 9 bases removed from V and 5 bases from J, the gap between germline ends came to 20 bases. Here the CDR3 DNA reads TGTGCCAGTTCGCGACCGCCGAGACGTCACGAGCAGTACTTC. This gives the protein CASSRPPRRHEQYF.

The chain combines TRBV6-5 with TRBJ1-2; 7 positions match TRBD1. Looked up from germline, CDR1 is MNHEY and CDR2 is SVGAGI. V dropped 4 bases and J dropped 3; count of bases not matched to a gene: 8. The CDR3 runs 15 residues. CDR3 sequence: CASSWVYGTDYGYTF. The CDR3 DNA sequence: TGTGCCAGCAGTTGGGTCTACGGGACAGACTATGGCTACACCTTC.

The rearrangement uses TRBV18 and TRBJ2-7; D not certain. Germline values: CDR1 KGHSH, CDR2 LQKENI. V shed 3 bases and J shed 0 bases, with 9 bases lying between them. The CDR3 consists of 14 residues. For the CDR3, the DNA is TGTGCCAGCTCACCTGACTCCAGCTCCTACGAGCAGTACTTC. Its translation: CASSPDSSSYEQYF.

This chain joins TRBV19 and TRBJ1-5, with 7 nucleotides matching TRBD1. J gave up 1 base and V 4 bases, and 7 bases lay outside the gene matches. The V gene's germline CDR1 is LNHDA and CDR2 SQIVND (reference sequence). CDR3 length: 16 amino acids. CDR3 sequence reads: CASSTTGVMSNQPQHF. CDR3 nucleotide sequence: TGTGCCAGTAGTACAACAGGGGTAATGAGCAATCAGCCCCAGCATTTT.

The genes are TRBV29-1 and TRBJ2-1, with a possible D match to TRBD2 (5 bases). The length of the CDR3 is 12 residues. The germline V gene encodes CDR1 SQVTM and CDR2 ANQGSEA. V dropped 2 bases and J dropped 7 bases, with 9 bases sitting between them. The CDR3 bases are TGCAGCGTTGAACCTAGCATAAATGAGCAGTTCTTC. Protein sequence: CSVEPSINEQFF.

The chain recombines TRBV14 with TRBJ2-1, with D unresolved. V was pared by 1 base and J by 0 bases, with 7 bases between. Germline V lookup: CDR1 SGHDN, CDR2 FVKESK. CDR3 length: 15 residues. Here the CDR3 DNA reads TGTGCCAGCAGCCAAGGATGGAGCTCCTACAATGAGCAGTTCTTC. It encodes CASSQGWSSYNEQFF.

The chain combines TRBV27 with TRBJ1-5, with TRBD1 identical over 9 bases. V trimming: 4 bases; J trimming: 6 bases; junction bases outside the gene matches: 13. The CDR3 length is 17 residues. Germline V gene data show CDR1 as MNHEY and CDR2 as SMNVEV (reference sequence). This chain's CDR3 is CASSSLYRGPWGQPQHF. The CDR3 nucleotides read TGTGCCAGCAGTTCACTCTACAGGGGGCCCTGGGGTCAGCCCCAGCATTTT.

The rearrangement joins TRBV15 to TRBJ2-7; D possibly corresponds to TRBD2 (5 bases). V lost 0 bases and J lost 5, with 11 bases in between. This CDR3 contains 14 residues. Looked up from germline, CDR1 is LNHNV and CDR2 is YYDKDF (reference sequence). The CDR3 nucleotides are TGTGCCACCAGCAGAGATTTTGCCGGGGACGAGCAGTACTTC. It codes for CATSRDFAGDEQYF.

The CDR3 sequence: CASSPVGQINYEQYF. CDR3 sequence (DNA): TGTGCCAGCAGCCCTGTGGGACAGATTAACTACGAGCAGTACTTC. The chain carries TRBV27 and TRBJ2-7; TRBD1 agrees at 7 bases. Germline CDR1 reads MNHEY; CDR2 reads SMNVEV (reference sequence). Losses at the gene ends were 6 bases for V and 3 bases for J; bases not matched to a gene: 11. CDR3 length: 15 residues.

V and J are TRBV5-1 and TRBJ2-3, with TRBD2 matching over 8 bases. Germline loops: CDR1 SGHRS, CDR2 YFSETQ. V lost 3 bases and J lost 1; bases outside the gene matches: 1. The CDR3 has 14 amino acids. CDR3 sequence: CASSSTSGTDTQYF. The DNA for the CDR3 is TGCGCCAGCAGCTCGACTAGCGGCACAGATACGCAGTATTTT.

This clone has just one count. V and J are TRBV7-9 and TRBJ2-5; D assignment may be TRBD1 or TRBD2 (5 bases each). The J call may be in error: the DNA end matches TRBJ2-7 better. The germline CDR1 and CDR2 sequences are SEHNR and FQNEAQ (reference sequence). The CDR3 is 11 residues long. CDR3 DNA sequence: TGTGCCAGCAGCTTGGGGGTCGAGCAGTACTTC. It codes for CASSLGVEQYF.

The chain has TRBV2 and TRBJ2-7; no clear D gene. Germline loops: CDR1 SNHLY, CDR2 FYNNEI. Trimming took off 5 bases at V and 6 bases at J, with 11 bases between the two ends. The CDR3 spans 12 residues. As DNA, the CDR3 is TGTGCCAGCAGTACCCAAGGGTCCGAGCAGTACTTC. Translation gives CASSTQGSEQYF.

This clone was counted between two and nine times. The chain combines TRBV6-6 with TRBJ1-5; D remains ambiguous. CDR1 is MNHNY and CDR2 is SVGAGI in the germline V gene (reference sequence). The CDR3 runs 13 residues. Trimming pared 5 bases from V and 7 bases from J, leaving 12 bases between. The CDR3 sequence: CASSVPGNQPQHF. For the CDR3, the DNA is TGTGCCAGCAGTGTTCCGGGAAACCAGCCCCAGCATTTT.

The V gene is TRBV13, the J gene TRBJ2-7; 11 nucleotides line up with TRBD2. The CDR3 runs to 17 residues. In germline, CDR1 is PRHDT, CDR2 FYEKMQ (reference sequence). V lost 0 bases and J lost 3; bases outside the gene matches: 7. The CDR3 DNA is TGTGCCAGCAGCTTAGGCCTGGGGACTAGCGGCGGCTACGAGCAGTACTTC. As protein: CASSLGLGTSGGYEQYF. Filled out from reference TRBV13 and TRBJ2-7, the complete variable domain reads AAGVIQSPRHLIKEKRETATLKCYPIPRHDTVYWYQQGPGQDPQFLISFYEKMQSDKGSIPDRFSAQQFSDYHSELNMSSLELGDSALYFCASSLGLGTSGGYEQYFGPGTRLTVT.

This clone came up once. The J gene is TRBJ1-5, the V gene TRBV7-8, with D unclear. CDR3 length equals 12 residues. Germline V gives CDR1 SGHVS, CDR2 FQNEAQ. V lost 4 bases and J lost 3, with 4 bases in between. The CDR3 bases are TGTGCCAGCAGCTCGACCAATCAGCCCCAGCATTTT. It codes for CASSSTNQPQHF.

This clone occurred a few times. This chain uses TRBV6-6 with TRBJ2-7, with D possibly being TRBD2 (6 bases). V gave up 0 bases and J gave up 2 bases, with 11 bases separating them. The CDR3 has 15 residues. Looked up from germline, CDR1 is MNHNY and CDR2 is SVGAGI (reference sequence). The CDR3 spells CASSYSRAGAYEQYF. CDR3 in DNA: TGTGCCAGCAGTTACTCGAGAGCGGGCGCCTACGAGCAGTACTTC.

This chain connects TRBV18 to TRBJ1-5; 7 nucleotides align to TRBD1. V shed 5 bases and J 9 bases; nucleotides not matched to a gene: 7. The CDR3 is 13 residues long. Germline CDR1 is KGHSH and CDR2 is LQKENI. The CDR3, as DNA: TGTGCCAGCTCAGGACAGGCCCAAGGGCCCCAGCATTTT. It specifies CASSGQAQGPQHF.

As DNA, the CDR3 is TGTGCCAGCAGTCCCACTAACCCTAGCCCGACGCAGTATTTT. Its protein product is CASSPTNPSPTQYF. The V call is TRBV27, the J call TRBJ2-3, with D possibly matching TRBD2 (5 bases). Between the trimmed V and J ends, which lost 5 bases and 9 bases, there was a span of 18 bases. Germline values: CDR1 MNHEY, CDR2 SMNVEV (reference sequence). The CDR3 is 14 residues long.

The chain couples TRBV9 to TRBJ1-3; 7 nucleotides align to TRBD1. The V gene's germline CDR1 is SGDLS and CDR2 YYNGEE. The CDR3 extends over 17 amino acids. V was clipped by 3 bases and J by 0 bases; unmatched bases: 9. Here the CDR3 reads CASSAPRDSSSGNTIYF. The CDR3 nucleotides read TGTGCCAGCAGCGCCCCCCGGGACAGCAGCTCTGGAAACACCATATATTTT.

The chain uses TRBV2 and TRBJ1-1; the match to TRBD1 covers 9 bases. The CDR3 length is 14 residues. V lost 6 bases, J lost 2 bases, and 4 bases stayed unmatched. Germline V lookup: CDR1 SNHLY, CDR2 FYNNEI. The CDR3 protein is CASRGTGTNTEAFF. The CDR3 coding sequence is TGTGCCAGCAGGGGGACAGGGACAAACACTGAAGCTTTCTTT. Full variable domain (outside the CDR3, taken from reference TRBV2 and TRBJ1-1): EPEVTQTPSHQVTQMGQEVILRCVPISNHLYFYWYRQILGQKVEFLVSFYNNEISEKSEIFDDQFSVERPDGSNFTLKIRSTKLEDSAMYFCASRGTGTNTEAFFGQGTRLTVV.

The chain joins TRBV14 to TRBJ2-1, with 8 bases identical to TRBD2. The V gene end was trimmed by 4 bases and the J gene end by 10 bases; junction bases not matched to a gene: 15. The CDR3 is made up of 16 amino acids. CDR1 SGHDN and CDR2 FVKESK come from the germline V gene. The CDR3 sequence: CASSRRSGTLPSEQFF. Written as DNA, the CDR3 is TGTGCCAGCAGCCGTCGTAGCGGGACCCTTCCTTCGGAGCAGTTCTTC.

V usage is TRBV28 and J usage is TRBJ1-4, with D tentatively TRBD1 (5 bases). CDR1 and CDR2 (germline): MDHEN, SYDVKM. This CDR3 region has 12 residues. V was pared by 4 bases and J by 7 bases, with 7 bases between. CDR3 DNA: TGTGCCAGCAGTTCGGGACCTGAAAAACTGTTTTTT. It specifies CASSSGPEKLFF.

There are a few counts of this clone. The chain employs TRBV10-3 and TRBJ2-7; TRBD2 matches 11 bases. The germline V gene encodes CDR1 ENHRY and CDR2 SYGVKD. J lost 6 bases, V lost 7 bases, and 5 bases had no gene match. This CDR3 has 13 amino acids. The CDR3 loop is CAINPTSGSEQYF. CDR3 in DNA: TGTGCCATCAACCCAACTAGCGGGAGCGAGCAGTACTTC.

This clone was picked up one time. V gene TRBV5-4 combines with J gene TRBJ2-5; a weak D match, TRBD2 (5 bases). Trimming took 0 bases from V and 3 from J, leaving 6 bases between them. Per the germline V gene, CDR1 is SGHNT and CDR2 is YYREEE (reference sequence). This CDR3 comprises 13 residues. CDR3 region: CASSLAREETQYF. CDR3 DNA: TGTGCCAGCAGCTTGGCGAGGGAAGAGACCCAGTACTTC.